The 22 T cell receptor beta chains below all came from one sample that was sequenced in a study of blood T cell repertoires in COVID-19. Produced via immunoSEQ multiplex PCR; TCRdb's table is partial and in-frame only. The profile shows about 480,000 clones, about 91% of them singletons. What was sequenced was peripheral blood. All receptors come from a man between 18 and 29 years old with COVID-19, enrolled during active disease.

This clone has only one observation. This sequence joins TRBV7-9 and TRBJ2-1; D is unresolved. This CDR3 region has 13 residues. V lost 2 bases and J 5 bases, leaving 7 bases between the germline ends. Germline V CDR1 and CDR2: SEHNR, FQNEAQ (reference sequence). DNA for the CDR3: TGTGCCAGCAGCTTACGCGCGAACAATGAGCAGTTCTTC. Amino acid sequence: CASSLRANNEQFF.

This chain joins TRBV19 and TRBJ2-1; TRBD2 agrees at 11 bases. Germline V lookup: CDR1 LNHDA, CDR2 SQIVND (reference sequence). The CDR3 totals 15 residues. Trimming cost V 3 bases and J 6 bases; bases outside gene matches: 4. CDR3 DNA: TGTGCCAGTAGTATTTGGCTAGCGGGAGGCAATGAGCAGTTCTTC. It specifies CASSIWLAGGNEQFF.

V usage is TRBV28 and J usage is TRBJ2-7; maybe TRBD2 (5 bases). In germline, CDR1 is MDHEN, CDR2 SYDVKM. Trimming cost V 7 bases and J 3 bases, with 16 bases left between them. This CDR3 spans 14 amino acids. CDR3 sequence (DNA): TGTGCCAGCAACACGGAGGTCCTGAACTACGAGCAGTACTTC. Translation gives CASNTEVLNYEQYF. Drawing the rest from reference TRBV28 and TRBJ2-7, the complete variable domain is DVKVTQSSRYLVKRTGEKVFLECVQDMDHENMFWYRQDPGLGLRLIYFSYDVKMKEKGDIPEGYSVSREKKERFSLILESASTNQTSMYLCASNTEVLNYEQYFGPGTRLTVT.

The V and J genes are TRBV11-3 and TRBJ2-7; TRBD1 aligns across 8 bases. V lost 1 base to trimming and J lost 3 bases; unmatched junction nucleotides: 8. This CDR3 spans 16 amino acids. Germline CDR1 SGHNT, CDR2 YENEEA. The CDR3 protein is CASSLGYGDRSYEQYF. In DNA form, the CDR3 reads TGTGCCAGCAGCTTAGGATACGGGGACAGGAGCTACGAGCAGTACTTC. The variable domain in full, completed from reference TRBV11-3 and TRBJ2-7, reads EAGVVQSPRYKIIEKKQPVAFWCNPISGHNTLYWYLQNLGQGPELLIRYENEEAVDDSQLPKDRFSAERLKGVDSTLKIQPAELGDSAVYLCASSLGYGDRSYEQYFGPGTRLTVT.

This clone was detected a few times. This rearrangement joins TRBV3-1 (or the pseudogene TRBV3-2) to TRBJ2-7; D gene uncertain. The CDR3 has 16 amino acids. Germline V gives CDR1 LGHDT, CDR2 YNNKEL (reference sequence). Trimming stripped 4 bases from V and 4 bases from J, with 20 bases between. CDR3 residues: CASSRNWAAAVYEQYF. For the CDR3, the DNA is TGTGCCAGCAGCCGAAACTGGGCAGCAGCTGTATACGAGCAGTACTTC.

A few counts support this clone. This chain uses TRBV18 with TRBJ2-3; 11 nucleotides agree with TRBD2. The junction had 10 bases not matched to a gene; V was cut back by 2 bases and J by 6 bases. Looked up from germline, CDR1 is KGHSH and CDR2 is LQKENI. This CDR3 is 17 amino acids long. The CDR3 spells CASSPSGTSGGLDTQYF. CDR3 DNA sequence: TGTGCCAGCTCACCATCGGGTACTAGCGGGGGTTTGGATACGCAGTATTTT. Variable domain in full (rest from reference TRBV18 and TRBJ2-3): NAGVMQNPRHLVRRRGQEARLRCSPMKGHSHVYWYRQLPEEGLKFMVYLQKENIIDESGMPKERFSAEFPKEGPSILRIQQVVRGDSAAYFCASSPSGTSGGLDTQYFGPGTRLTVL.

The genes are TRBV5-4 and TRBJ2-5; 8 bases match TRBD1. V gave up 4 bases and J gave up 5 bases; unmatched junction bases: 10. Per the germline V gene, CDR1 is SGHNT and CDR2 is YYREEE (reference sequence). CDR3 length equals 15 residues. The CDR3 sequence is CASSKGQGGRETQYF. DNA of the CDR3: TGTGCCAGCAGCAAAGGACAGGGAGGAAGGGAGACCCAGTACTTC.

This clone was found once. The chain combines TRBV10-1 with TRBJ2-3, with 9 bases lining up with TRBD2. This CDR3 is built from 16 residues. The germline V gene has CDR1 WNHNN and CDR2 SYGVQD (reference sequence). The V and J ends lost 3 bases and 0 bases, in that order; junction bases with no gene match: 4. CDR3 amino acids: CASSDPSGTSTDTQYF. CDR3 coding DNA: TGCGCCAGCAGTGATCCTAGCGGGACTAGCACAGATACGCAGTATTTT.

The chain recombines TRBV19 with TRBJ1-5; D remains unclear. The CDR3 is 15 residues long. V gave up 7 bases and J gave up 2 bases, with 15 bases separating them. Germline CDR1 and CDR2: LNHDA and SQIVND (reference sequence). The DNA of the CDR3 is TGTGCCAGTAAAAAAAGGCAGGAGGGCAATCAGCCCCAGCATTTT. Its protein product is CASKKRQEGNQPQHF.

The chain uses TRBV5-1 and TRBJ2-2; 8 bases align to TRBD2. Germline V CDR1 and CDR2: SGHRS, YFSETQ. The CDR3 is 15 residues long. The junction had 3 bases not matched to a gene; V was cut back by 0 bases and J by 5 bases. The CDR3 loop reads CASSLDGRATGELFF. The CDR3 DNA is TGCGCCAGCAGCTTGGACGGGAGGGCAACCGGGGAGCTGTTTTTT.

This sequence joins TRBV9 and TRBJ1-1; D ambiguous. The V end lost 6 bases, the J end lost 7 bases, and 19 bases lay between the germline ends. CDR1 SGDLS and CDR2 YYNGEE come from the germline V gene. The CDR3 spans 14 residues. CDR3 amino acids: CASTPNGYSFEAFF. The CDR3 DNA follows: TGTGCCAGCACCCCTAACGGGTATAGTTTTGAAGCTTTCTTT.

This chain links TRBV18 with TRBJ2-3; TRBD1 aligns across 7 bases. Germline values: CDR1 KGHSH, CDR2 LQKENI. J lost 3 bases, V lost 2 bases, and 5 bases had no gene match. The CDR3 loop spans 15 amino acids. The DNA for the CDR3 is TGTGCCAGCTCACCAACGACAGGGAAGACAGATACGCAGTATTTT. Translated, it gives CASSPTTGKTDTQYF.

This clone has only one observation. CDR3 in amino acids: CASSGPSGYTF. Written as DNA, the CDR3 is TGTGCCAGTAGTGGCCCTTCGGGCTACACCTTC. The chain employs TRBV19 and TRBJ1-2; no firm D call. The CDR3 has 11 residues. Trimming removed 5 bases at V and 8 bases at J, with 9 bases between. The V gene's germline CDR1 is LNHDA and CDR2 SQIVND (reference sequence).

This chain links TRBV6-5 with TRBJ2-3; perhaps TRBD2 as D (5 bases). CDR3 size: 14 residues. Germline V lookup: CDR1 MNHEY, CDR2 SVGAGI. The V and J ends lost 6 bases and 7 bases respectively, with 17 bases between them. The CDR3 coding sequence is TGTGCCAGCAGCCACTCTGGGAGTCCGCATACGCAGTATTTT. Its protein is CASSHSGSPHTQYF.

The chain couples TRBV5-6 to TRBJ1-5; tentative D call: TRBD1 (5 bases). The CDR3 has 14 residues. Germline V gene sequence: CDR1 SGHDT, CDR2 YYEEEE. V lost 2 bases, J lost 7 bases, and 13 bases lay in between. CDR3 sequence reads: CASSFGEGSQPQHF. CDR3 nucleotides: TGTGCCAGCAGCTTTGGGGAGGGGTCGCAGCCCCAGCATTTT.

The gene calls are TRBV7-9 and TRBJ1-2; a weak D match, TRBD1 (6 bases). Germline CDR1 reads SEHNR; CDR2 reads FQNEAQ (reference sequence). V lost 3 bases, J lost 4 bases, and 9 bases lay in between. This CDR3 has 13 residues. CDR3 DNA: TGTGCCAGCAGCTTGACAGGCGGCTATGGCTACACCTTC. Translated, it gives CASSLTGGYGYTF.

V is TRBV19 and J is TRBJ2-4; 11 positions match TRBD1. Germline V gives CDR1 LNHDA, CDR2 SQIVND (reference sequence). The trim removed 8 bases at V and 2 bases at J, leaving 8 bases unmatched. CDR3 length: 16 amino acids. This CDR3 is CASCPGTGGTKNIQYF. The CDR3 DNA is TGTGCCAGTTGTCCGGGGACAGGGGGAACCAAAAACATTCAGTACTTC.

This chain uses TRBV2 with TRBJ2-5, with TRBD2 matching 8 bases. CDR1 and CDR2 (germline): SNHLY, FYNNEI. This CDR3 has 18 residues. With V trimmed by 3 bases and J by 0 bases, 12 bases remained unmatched. The CDR3 protein is CASSDYFSGGGYQETQYF. The CDR3 DNA reads as TGTGCCAGCAGTGACTACTTCTCGGGGGGGGGCTACCAAGAGACCCAGTACTTC. Drawing the rest from reference TRBV2 and TRBJ2-5, the complete variable domain is EPEVTQTPSHQVTQMGQEVILRCVPISNHLYFYWYRQILGQKVEFLVSFYNNEISEKSEIFDDQFSVERPDGSNFTLKIRSTKLEDSAMYFCASSDYFSGGGYQETQYFGPGTRLLVL.

The chain links TRBV2 to TRBJ1-4, with 9 positions matching TRBD1. V lost 4 bases, J lost 5 bases, and 2 bases stayed unmatched. Germline-derived CDR1 and CDR2 are SNHLY and FYNNEI. The CDR3 length is 14 residues. The CDR3: CASSAGTGNEKLFF. The CDR3, as DNA: TGTGCCAGCAGTGCCGGGACAGGGAATGAAAAACTGTTTTTT.

The chain employs TRBV4-2 and TRBJ2-7, with TRBD2 matching 11 bases. Germline V gives CDR1 LGHNA, CDR2 YNFKEQ. The J segment lost 5 bases and the V segment lost 5 bases, leaving 14 bases of the junction unmatched. This CDR3 has 17 amino acids. CDR3 nucleotides: TGTGCCAGCAGCAGGATTAGCGGGAGGGCCTTCGGCCACGAGCAGTACTTC. Its protein is CASSRISGRAFGHEQYF.

The chain links TRBV3-1 (or the pseudogene TRBV3-2) to TRBJ2-5; D remains ambiguous. V shed 0 bases and J shed 5 bases, with 13 bases lying between them. The CDR3 is made up of 15 amino acids. The V gene's germline CDR1 is LGHDT and CDR2 YNNKEL (reference sequence). The CDR3 region is CASSQELGVWETQYF. CDR3 coding DNA: TGTGCCAGCAGCCAAGAACTTGGTGTGTGGGAGACCCAGTACTTC.

V gene TRBV10-3 combines with J gene TRBJ1-5; no firm D call. Looked up from germline, CDR1 is ENHRY and CDR2 is SYGVKD. V lost 5 bases, J lost 1 base, and 9 bases lay in between. CDR3 size: 14 residues. CDR3 sequence reads: CAISHGKSNQPQHF. The DNA for the CDR3 is TGTGCCATCAGTCACGGGAAAAGCAATCAGCCCCAGCATTTT.